Each of the 5 T cell receptor beta chains below was sequenced from the same sample in a study of shared clonotypes between healthy human individuals. Libraries were prepared by immunoSEQ multiplex PCR; TCRdb keeps only in-frame clonotypes and omits some of them. The sample lists over 2 million clones; 85% to 95% were seen once. Material: naive CD4+ T cells sorted from blood. Noted subset: CD45RA+ positively selected. The receptors stem from a man between 18 and 35 years old in good health.

The chain joins TRBV10-1 to TRBJ2-3, with a possible D match to TRBD2 (6 bases). This CDR3 contains 15 residues. V lost 0 bases and J 2 bases, leaving 9 bases between the germline ends. CDR1 and CDR2 from the germline V gene are WNHNN and SYGVQD (reference sequence). CDR3 amino acids: CASSESGGNTDTQYF. In DNA form, the CDR3 reads TGCGCCAGCAGTGAGTCGGGGGGAAACACAGATACGCAGTATTTT.

V and J are TRBV27 and TRBJ2-7; D might be TRBD1 (5 bases). Germline loops: CDR1 MNHEY, CDR2 SMNVEV (reference sequence). With 7 bases removed from V and 5 bases from J, the gap between germline ends came to 9 bases. This CDR3 is built from 11 residues. The CDR3 sequence is CASTQGHEQYF. The CDR3 coding sequence is TGTGCCAGCACGCAGGGCCACGAGCAGTACTTC.

Only one count was recorded for this clone. The chain's CDR3 is CALIIIGGINTGELFF. The CDR3 nucleotides read TGTGCCTTAATAATAATAGGAGGAATAAACACCGGGGAGCTGTTTTTT. The gene calls are TRBV30 and TRBJ2-2, with D perhaps TRBD2 (5 bases). CDR1 and CDR2 from the germline V gene are GTSNPN and SVGIG (reference sequence). V was shortened by 7 bases and J by 2 bases, with 20 bases between the two germline ends. CDR3 length equals 16 residues. Variable domain in full (rest from reference TRBV30 and TRBJ2-2): SQTIHQWPATLVQPVGSPLSLECTVEGTSNPNLYWYRQAAGRGLQLLFYSVGIGQISSEVPQNLSASRPQDRQFILSSKKLLLSDSGFYLCALIIIGGINTGELFFGEGSRLTVL.

The chain employs TRBV5-4 and TRBJ1-4, with TRBD1 matching 8 bases. The junction had 1 base not matched to a gene; V was cut back by 3 bases and J by 3 bases. CDR1 SGHNT and CDR2 YYREEE come from the germline V gene (reference sequence). The CDR3 has 14 residues. The CDR3 sequence: CASSSTGANEKLFF. The CDR3, as DNA: TGTGCCAGCAGCTCGACAGGGGCTAATGAAAAACTGTTTTTT.

This clone was found once. The rearrangement links TRBV9 to TRBJ2-7; tentative D call: TRBD2 (7 bases). This CDR3 region has 14 residues. In germline, CDR1 is SGDLS, CDR2 YYNGEE. Trimming pared 0 bases from V and 6 bases from J, leaving 13 bases between. The CDR3 reads CASSVASGGREQYF. As DNA, the CDR3 is TGTGCCAGCAGCGTAGCTTCGGGGGGCCGCGAGCAGTACTTC.